The next 10 T cell receptor beta chains were all read from a single sample in a study of OX40 agonist ivuxolimab in advanced cancers. Sequenced by immunoSEQ multiplex PCR; TCRdb stores in-frame clones only, minus some. This table holds over 65,000 clones, 90% found once. This specimen was CD4+ or CD8+ T cells sorted from blood, taken in a trial of the OX40 agonist ivuxolimab. The receptors derive from an adult with an advanced solid tumor such as melanoma, head and neck, liver or kidney cancer.

The rearrangement joins TRBV5-8 to TRBJ2-3; D ambiguous. V was pared by 6 bases and J by 0 bases, with 11 bases between. CDR3 length: 14 residues. Germline CDR1 reads SGHTS; CDR2 reads YDEGEE. The CDR3 spells CASNRGASTDTQYF. Written as DNA, the CDR3 is TGTGCCAGCAACCGCGGAGCTAGCACAGATACGCAGTATTTT.

V is TRBV7-5 and J is TRBJ1-1; the D call of TRBD1 is as the table states it, not checked on the DNA. TRBV7-5 is flagged as a pseudogene. The CDR3 extends over 16 amino acids. The CDR3 sequence: CARRSPVGRLGTEAFF. The CDR3 nucleotides read TGTGCCAGAAGGTCCCCGGTCGGCAGGTTGGGCACTGAAGCTTTCTTT.

The chain links TRBV25-1 to TRBJ1-1; possibly TRBD1 for D (6 bases). The CDR3 contains 15 residues. V was trimmed by 4 bases and J by 2 bases, leaving 14 bases between them. Germline V gene data show CDR1 as MGHDK and CDR2 as SYGVNS. The CDR3 loop is CASSATTGLNTEAFF. CDR3 coding DNA: TGTGCCAGCAGTGCCACGACAGGATTAAACACTGAAGCTTTCTTT.

The rearrangement joins TRBV7-8 to TRBJ2-7, with 9 bases that match TRBD1. Germline V gene lookup returns CDR1 SGHVS and CDR2 FQNEAQ. The CDR3 is made up of 15 amino acids. The ends lost 0 bases at V and 1 base at J; junction bases unmatched: 1. The CDR3 sequence: CASSLAGQGSYEQYF. The DNA of the CDR3 is TGTGCCAGCAGCTTAGCCGGACAGGGGTCCTACGAGCAGTACTTC. The full variable domain, rest sourced from reference TRBV7-8 and TRBJ2-7, is GAGVSQSPRYKVAKRGQDVALRCDPISGHVSLFWYQQALGQGPEFLTYFQNEAQLDKSGLPSDRFFAERPEGSVSTLKIQRTQQEDSAVYLCASSLAGQGSYEQYFGPGTRLTVT.

The V and J genes are TRBV4-1 and TRBJ2-3, with D possibly TRBD1 on 5 matching bases. This CDR3 spans 14 amino acids. The V end lost 0 bases, the J end lost 8 bases, and 12 bases lay between the germline ends. The germline CDR1 and CDR2 sequences are MGHRA and YSYEKL. CDR3 region: CASSQERDRGTQYF. The CDR3, as DNA: TGCGCCAGCAGCCAAGAAAGGGATAGGGGTACGCAGTATTTT.

The J gene is TRBJ2-6, the V gene TRBV12-5; the D gene is possibly TRBD1 (5 bases). In germline, CDR1 is LGHNT, CDR2 FRNRAP. Trimming removed 3 bases from V and 0 bases from J, with 24 bases in between. CDR3 length: 21 amino acids. As DNA, the CDR3 is TGTGCTAGTGGTTTTGCCCACACCTCTACAGGAGCCTACTCTGGGGCCAACGTCCTGACTTTC. It specifies CASGFAHTSTGAYSGANVLTF.

This clone was picked up a small number of times. The chain uses TRBV6-1 and TRBJ2-2; D gene unclear. The CDR3 sequence is 13 residues long. In germline, CDR1 is MNHNS, CDR2 SASEGT. Trimming pared 10 bases from V and 9 bases from J, leaving 18 bases between. The CDR3 DNA is TGTGCCACGCTCGGGCCTGAAGGCCGGGAGCTGTTTTTT. Translated, it gives CATLGPEGRELFF.

The chain uses TRBV28 and TRBJ1-1; D not certain. CDR3 length: 14 residues. In germline, CDR1 is MDHEN, CDR2 SYDVKM. Trimming left V 2 bases short and J 5 bases short, with 12 bases between. The CDR3 DNA reads TGTGCCAGCAGTTTAAACTCCGGATGGACTGAAGCTTTCTTT. Translating gives CASSLNSGWTEAFF.

This chain uses TRBV7-2 with TRBJ2-5, with 7 nucleotides matching TRBD2. The CDR3 is 14 residues long. Germline loops: CDR1 SGHTA, CDR2 FQGNSA. V trimming: 6 bases; J trimming: 10 bases; junction bases outside the gene matches: 14. CDR3 sequence: CASRRGLGTPGQYF. CDR3 nucleotide sequence: TGTGCCAGCAGAAGAGGACTAGGGACCCCGGGCCAGTACTTC.

The rearrangement uses TRBV19 and TRBJ2-3; D unresolved. CDR1 is LNHDA and CDR2 is SQIVND in the germline V gene (reference sequence). V dropped 6 bases and J dropped 2 bases, with 9 bases sitting between them. This CDR3 has 13 amino acids. The chain's CDR3 is CASSIRTTDTQYF. The CDR3 coding sequence is TGTGCCAGTAGCATTAGAACCACAGATACGCAGTATTTT. Full variable domain (missing parts from reference TRBV19 and TRBJ2-3): DGGITQSPKYLFRKEGQNVTLSCEQNLNHDAMYWYRQDPGQGLRLIYYSQIVNDFQKGDIAEGYSVSREKKESFPLTVTSAQKNPTAFYLCASSIRTTDTQYFGPGTRLTVL.